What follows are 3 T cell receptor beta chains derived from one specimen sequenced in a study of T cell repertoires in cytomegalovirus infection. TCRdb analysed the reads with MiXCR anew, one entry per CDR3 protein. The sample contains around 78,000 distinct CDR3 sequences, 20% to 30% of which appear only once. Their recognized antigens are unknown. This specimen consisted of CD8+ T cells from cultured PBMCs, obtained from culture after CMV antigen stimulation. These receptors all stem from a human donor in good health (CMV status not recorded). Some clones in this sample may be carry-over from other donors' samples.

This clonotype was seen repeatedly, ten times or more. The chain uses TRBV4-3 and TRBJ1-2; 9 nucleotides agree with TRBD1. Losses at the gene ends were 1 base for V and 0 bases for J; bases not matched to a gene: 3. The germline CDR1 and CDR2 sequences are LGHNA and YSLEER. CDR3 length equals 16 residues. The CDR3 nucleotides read TGCGCCAGCAGCCAAGTGACAGGGGGAGCTAACTATGGCTACACCTTC. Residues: CASSQVTGGANYGYTF.

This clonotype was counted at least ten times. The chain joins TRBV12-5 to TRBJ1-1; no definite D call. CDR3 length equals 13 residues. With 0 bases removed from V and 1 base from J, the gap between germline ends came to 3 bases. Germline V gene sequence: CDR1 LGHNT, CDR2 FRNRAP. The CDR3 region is CASGLVKNTEAFF. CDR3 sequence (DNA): TGTGCTAGTGGTTTGGTCAAGAACACTGAAGCTTTCTTT.

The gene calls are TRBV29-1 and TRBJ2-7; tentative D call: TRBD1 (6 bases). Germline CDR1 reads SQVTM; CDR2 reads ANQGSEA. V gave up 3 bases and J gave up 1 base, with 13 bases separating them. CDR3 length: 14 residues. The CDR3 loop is CSVELTGYSYEQYF. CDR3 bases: TGCAGCGTTGAGTTAACAGGGTATTCCTACGAGCAGTACTTC.